The 10 T cell receptor beta chains listed next were all sequenced from one sample in a study of early stage breast cancer tumors. Sequencing was performed with immunoSEQ multiplex PCR; in TCRdb, only in-frame clones are kept and a portion is missing. The repertoire holds roughly 40,000 clones, with roughly 69% as singletons. Input material: blood. These receptors were collected from a person in their fifties or sixties with breast cancer.

V usage is TRBV14 and J usage is TRBJ1-2; D gene unclear. Germline V gene sequence: CDR1 SGHDN, CDR2 FVKESK. This CDR3 is 13 amino acids long. The V end lost 0 bases, the J end lost 7 bases, and 9 bases lay between the germline ends. The DNA of the CDR3 is TGTGCCAGCAGCCAAGATCGGCGGGGTGGCTACACCTTC. As protein: CASSQDRRGGYTF.

About this clone itself: Other nucleotide sequences from this sample produce the same CDR3. V gene TRBV5-1 combines with J gene TRBJ2-7; 7 nucleotides align to TRBD1. Per germline, CDR1 SGHRS and CDR2 YFSETQ. V lost 3 bases to trimming and J lost 0 bases; unmatched junction nucleotides: 6. The CDR3 runs to 15 residues. In DNA form, the CDR3 reads TGCGCCAGCAGCTCATGGGACAGTCGCTCCTACGAGCAGTACTTC. Translation: CASSSWDSRSYEQYF.

The chain recombines TRBV4-2 with TRBJ2-7, with 10 positions matching TRBD2. CDR1 is LGHNA, CDR2 YNFKEQ, per germline. The CDR3 has 15 residues. Trimming at V came to 1 base and at J to 6 bases, leaving 6 bases not matched to a gene. CDR3 loop: CASSQGASGSSEQYF. The DNA for the CDR3 is TGTGCCAGCAGCCAAGGGGCTAGCGGGAGTTCCGAGCAGTACTTC.

This clone has a handful of counts. The rearrangement uses TRBV10-2 and TRBJ1-5; TRBD1 might be the D (6 bases). Germline V gene data show CDR1 as WSHSY and CDR2 as SAAADI. The ends were cut back, 6 bases at V and 5 bases at J, with 8 bases in the middle. This CDR3 spans 12 amino acids. As DNA, the CDR3 is TGCGCCAGCAGCAGGGGCCATCAGCCCCAGCATTTT. This sequence encodes CASSRGHQPQHF.

The J gene is TRBJ1-5, the V gene TRBV27, with D uncertain. This CDR3 region has 9 residues. Trimming stripped 10 bases from V and 11 bases from J, with 9 bases between. Germline V CDR1 and CDR2: MNHEY, SMNVEV (reference sequence). This CDR3 reads CATPLAQHF. The CDR3 bases are TGTGCCACCCCCCTAGCCCAGCATTTT.

The chain is built from TRBV5-4 and TRBJ2-1; TRBD2 agrees at 13 bases. This CDR3 comprises 16 residues. Germline CDR1 and CDR2: SGHNT and YYREEE (reference sequence). With V trimmed by 4 bases and J by 7 bases, 8 bases remained unmatched. The CDR3 sequence is CASSHWTSGSRNEQFF. Written as DNA, the CDR3 is TGTGCCAGCAGCCACTGGACTAGCGGGAGTAGGAATGAGCAGTTCTTC.

V gene TRBV7-3 combines with J gene TRBJ2-7; TRBD2 is a possible D gene (6 bases). There are 13 residues in the CDR3. V lost 1 base to trimming and J lost 7 bases, with 11 bases between them. In germline, CDR1 is SGHTA, CDR2 FQGTGA. The CDR3 here is CASSLSGNLEQYF. In DNA, the CDR3 is TGTGCCAGCAGCTTAAGCGGGAATCTGGAGCAGTACTTC.

The chain employs TRBV5-1 and TRBJ2-5; 8 nucleotides align to TRBD1. Unmatched junction bases numbered 6, after V lost 4 bases and J lost 7 bases. Germline V gene data show CDR1 as SGHRS and CDR2 as YFSETQ. The CDR3 is 13 amino acids. As DNA, the CDR3 is TGCGCCAGCAGCCTAGGACAGGGTACGACCCAGTACTTC. Amino acid sequence: CASSLGQGTTQYF.

The chain links TRBV9 to TRBJ2-5; 7 bases fit TRBD2. The CDR3 extends over 15 amino acids. The V and J ends lost 4 bases and 4 bases, in that order; junction bases with no gene match: 10. Germline values: CDR1 SGDLS, CDR2 YYNGEE. CDR3 sequence reads: CASSPIGEGGETQYF. In DNA form, the CDR3 reads TGTGCCAGCAGCCCCATCGGGGAGGGTGGAGAGACCCAGTACTTC. Filled out from reference TRBV9 and TRBJ2-5, the complete variable domain reads DSGVTQTPKHLITATGQRVTLRCSPRSGDLSVYWYQQSLDQGLQFLIQYYNGEERAKGNILERFSAQQFPDLHSELNLSSLELGDSALYFCASSPIGEGGETQYFGPGTRLLVL.

The chain links TRBV27 to TRBJ2-2, with D perhaps TRBD1 (5 bases). The V and J ends lost 6 bases and 0 bases respectively, with 11 bases between them. Germline V lookup: CDR1 MNHEY, CDR2 SMNVEV (reference sequence). This CDR3 has 15 amino acids. CDR3 DNA: TGTGCCAGCAGCCTCGACAGACCGAACACCGGGGAGCTGTTTTTT. It codes for CASSLDRPNTGELFF.